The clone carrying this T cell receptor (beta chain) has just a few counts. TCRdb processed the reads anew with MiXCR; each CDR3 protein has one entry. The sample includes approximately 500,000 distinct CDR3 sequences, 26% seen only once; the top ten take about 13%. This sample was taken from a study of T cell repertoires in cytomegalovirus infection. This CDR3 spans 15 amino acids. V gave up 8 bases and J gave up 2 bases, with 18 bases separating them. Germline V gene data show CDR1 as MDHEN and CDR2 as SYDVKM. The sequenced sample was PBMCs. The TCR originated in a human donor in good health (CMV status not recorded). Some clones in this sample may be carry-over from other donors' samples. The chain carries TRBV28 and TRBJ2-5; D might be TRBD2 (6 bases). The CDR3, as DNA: TGTGCCAGCGGCGCGCCGGGACTTACACAAGAGACCCAGTACTTC. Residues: CASGAPGLTQETQYF. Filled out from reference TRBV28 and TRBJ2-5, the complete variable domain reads DVKVTQSSRYLVKRTGEKVFLECVQDMDHENMFWYRQDPGLGLRLIYFSYDVKMKEKGDIPEGYSVSREKKERFSLILESASTNQTSMYLCASGAPGLTQETQYFGPGTRLLVL.